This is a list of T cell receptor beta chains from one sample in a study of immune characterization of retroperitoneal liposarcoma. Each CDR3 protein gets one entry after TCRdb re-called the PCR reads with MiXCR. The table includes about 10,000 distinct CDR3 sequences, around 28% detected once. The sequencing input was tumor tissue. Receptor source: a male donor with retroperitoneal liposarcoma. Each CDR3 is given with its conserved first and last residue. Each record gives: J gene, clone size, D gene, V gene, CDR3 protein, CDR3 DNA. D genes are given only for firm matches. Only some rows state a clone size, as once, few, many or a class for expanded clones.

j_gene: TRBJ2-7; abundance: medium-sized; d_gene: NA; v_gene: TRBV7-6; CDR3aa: CASSTEAFYEQYF; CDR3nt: TGTGCCAGCAGTACCGAGGCTTTCTACGAGCAGTACTTC
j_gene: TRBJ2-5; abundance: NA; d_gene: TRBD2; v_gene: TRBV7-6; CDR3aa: CASSFETSHPPDEQYF; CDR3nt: TGTGCTAGCAGCTTCGAGACTAGCCACCCCCCCGATGAGCAGTACTTC
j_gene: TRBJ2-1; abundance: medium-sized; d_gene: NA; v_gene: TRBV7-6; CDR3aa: CASTRGRDSYEQFF; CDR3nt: TGTGCCAGCACCCGGGGCAGGGACTCCTACGAGCAGTTCTTC
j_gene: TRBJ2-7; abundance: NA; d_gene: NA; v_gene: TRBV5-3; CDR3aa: CASSQADGERQYF; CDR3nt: TGTGCCAGCAGCCAGGCCGACGGGGAACGGCAGTACTTC
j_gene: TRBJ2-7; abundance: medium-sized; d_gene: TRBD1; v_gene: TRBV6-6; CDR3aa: CASSYQGAGDEQYF; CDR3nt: TGTGCCAGCAGTTACCAGGGGGCCGGAGACGAGCAGTACTTC
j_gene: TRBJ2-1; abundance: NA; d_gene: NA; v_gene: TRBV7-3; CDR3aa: CASSPGPIKGHEQFF; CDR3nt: TGTGCCAGCAGCCCGGGACCGATTAAGGGACATGAGCAGTTCTTC
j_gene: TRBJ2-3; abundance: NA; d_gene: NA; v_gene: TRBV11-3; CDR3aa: CASSSAGNTDTQYF; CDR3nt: TGTGCCAGCAGCTCGGCAGGGAACACAGATACGCAGTATTTT
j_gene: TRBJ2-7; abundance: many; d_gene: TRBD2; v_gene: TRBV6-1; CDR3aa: CASSTSGGDSYEQYF; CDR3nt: TGTGCCAGCAGCACTAGCGGGGGGGACTCCTACGAGCAGTACTTC
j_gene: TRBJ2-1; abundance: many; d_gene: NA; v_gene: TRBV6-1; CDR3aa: CASSYPGPPQETQFF; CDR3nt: TGTGCCAGCAGTTATCCGGGACCACCTCAAGAGACCCAGTTCTTC
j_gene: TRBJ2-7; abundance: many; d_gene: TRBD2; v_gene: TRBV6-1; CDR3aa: CASSSGTSGSAEQYF; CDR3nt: TGTGCCAGCAGTTCCGGGACTAGCGGGAGCGCTGAGCAGTACTTC
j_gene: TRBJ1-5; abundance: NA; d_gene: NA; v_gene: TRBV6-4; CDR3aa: CASSLPLSNQPQHF; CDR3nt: TGTGCCAGCAGTTTACCGTTAAGCAATCAGCCCCAGCATTTT
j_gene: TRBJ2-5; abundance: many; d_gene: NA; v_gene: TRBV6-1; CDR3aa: CASSQGIETQYF; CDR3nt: TGTGCCAGCAGCCAGGGTATCGAGACCCAGTACTTC